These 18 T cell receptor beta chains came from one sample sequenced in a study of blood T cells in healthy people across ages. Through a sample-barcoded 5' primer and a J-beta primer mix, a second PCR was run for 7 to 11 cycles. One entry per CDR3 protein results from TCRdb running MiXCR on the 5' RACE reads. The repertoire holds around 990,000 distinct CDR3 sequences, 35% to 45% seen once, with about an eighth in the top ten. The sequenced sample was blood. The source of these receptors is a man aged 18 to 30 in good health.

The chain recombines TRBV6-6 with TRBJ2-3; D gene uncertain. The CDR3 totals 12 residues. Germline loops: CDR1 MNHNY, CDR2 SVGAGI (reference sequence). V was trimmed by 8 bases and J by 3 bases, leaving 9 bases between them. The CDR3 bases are TGTGCCAGCCAGGACGTTACAGATACGCAGTATTTT. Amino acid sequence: CASQDVTDTQYF.

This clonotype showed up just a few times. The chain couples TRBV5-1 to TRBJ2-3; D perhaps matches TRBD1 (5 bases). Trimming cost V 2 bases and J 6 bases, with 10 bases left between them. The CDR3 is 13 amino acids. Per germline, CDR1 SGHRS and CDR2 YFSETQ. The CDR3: CASSFGKGDTQYF. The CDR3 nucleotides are TGCGCCAGCAGCTTCGGAAAGGGGGATACGCAGTATTTT.

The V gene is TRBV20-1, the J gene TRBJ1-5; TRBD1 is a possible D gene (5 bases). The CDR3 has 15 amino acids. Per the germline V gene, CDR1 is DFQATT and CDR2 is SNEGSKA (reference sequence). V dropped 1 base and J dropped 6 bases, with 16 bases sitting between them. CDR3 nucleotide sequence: TGCAGTGCTAGAGGTGAGGGGACGGTGATTCAGCCCCAGCATTTT. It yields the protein CSARGEGTVIQPQHF.

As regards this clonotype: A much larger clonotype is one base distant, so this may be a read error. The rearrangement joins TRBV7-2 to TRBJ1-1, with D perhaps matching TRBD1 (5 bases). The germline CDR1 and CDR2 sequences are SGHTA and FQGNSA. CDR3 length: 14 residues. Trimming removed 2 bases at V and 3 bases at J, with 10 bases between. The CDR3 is CASSLYRMDTEAFF. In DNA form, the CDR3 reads TGTGCCAGCAGCTTATACAGGATGGACACTGAAGCTTTCTTT. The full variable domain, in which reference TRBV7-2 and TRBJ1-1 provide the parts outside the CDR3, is GAGVSQSPSNKVTEKGKDVELRCDPISGHTALYWYRQSLGQGLEFLIYFQGNSAPDKSGLPSDRFSAERTGGSVSTLTIQRTQQEDSAVYLCASSLYRMDTEAFFGQGTRLTVV.

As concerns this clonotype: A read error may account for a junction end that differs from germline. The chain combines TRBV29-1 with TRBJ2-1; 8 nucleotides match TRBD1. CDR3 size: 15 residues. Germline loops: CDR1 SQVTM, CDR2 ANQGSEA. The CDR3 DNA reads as TGCAGCGTCGAAAACTCGGACAGGGACCTGAATGGGCAGTTCTTC. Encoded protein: CSVENSDRDLNGQFF.

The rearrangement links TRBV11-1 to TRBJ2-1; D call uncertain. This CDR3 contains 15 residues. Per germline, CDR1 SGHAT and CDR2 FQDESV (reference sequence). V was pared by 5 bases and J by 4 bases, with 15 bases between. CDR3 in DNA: TGTGCCAGCAGCCCAGGTGTATCAATATACAATGAGCAGTTCTTC. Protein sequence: CASSPGVSIYNEQFF. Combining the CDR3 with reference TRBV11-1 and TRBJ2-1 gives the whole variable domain EAEVAQSPRYKITEKSQAVAFWCDPISGHATLYWYRQILGQGPELLVQFQDESVVDDSQLPKDRFSAERLKGVDSTLKIQPAELGDSAMYLCASSPGVSIYNEQFFGPGTRLTVL.

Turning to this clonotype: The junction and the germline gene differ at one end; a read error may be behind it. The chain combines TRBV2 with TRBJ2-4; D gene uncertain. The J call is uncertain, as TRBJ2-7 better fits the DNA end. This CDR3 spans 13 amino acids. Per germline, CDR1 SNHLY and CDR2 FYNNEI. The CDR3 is CASTEPPGYEQYF. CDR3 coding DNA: TGTGCCAGCACTGAACCTCCTGGATACGAGCAGTACTTC.

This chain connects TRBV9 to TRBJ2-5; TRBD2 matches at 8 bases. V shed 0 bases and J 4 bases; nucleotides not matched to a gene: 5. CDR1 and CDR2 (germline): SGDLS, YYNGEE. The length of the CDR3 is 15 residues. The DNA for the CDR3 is TGTGCCAGCAGCGTAGAGGGAGCGGGGGCAGAGACCCAGTACTTC. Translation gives CASSVEGAGAETQYF. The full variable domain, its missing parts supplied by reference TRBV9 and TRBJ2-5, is DSGVTQTPKHLITATGQRVTLRCSPRSGDLSVYWYQQSLDQGLQFLIQYYNGEERAKGNILERFSAQQFPDLHSELNLSSLELGDSALYFCASSVEGAGAETQYFGPGTRLLVL.

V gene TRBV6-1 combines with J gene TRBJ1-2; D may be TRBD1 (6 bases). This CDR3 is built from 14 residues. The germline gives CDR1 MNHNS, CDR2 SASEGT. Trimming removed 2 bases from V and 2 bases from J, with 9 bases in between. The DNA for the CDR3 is TGTGCCAGCAGTGAATACGACAGGAACTATGGCTACACCTTC. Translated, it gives CASSEYDRNYGYTF.

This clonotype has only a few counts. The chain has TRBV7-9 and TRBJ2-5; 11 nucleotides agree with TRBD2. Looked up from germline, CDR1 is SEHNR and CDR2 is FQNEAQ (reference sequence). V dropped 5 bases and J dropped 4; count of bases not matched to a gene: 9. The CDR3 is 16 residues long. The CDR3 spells CASSPILAGASETQYF. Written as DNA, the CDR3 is TGTGCCAGCAGCCCCATACTAGCGGGGGCATCAGAGACCCAGTACTTC.

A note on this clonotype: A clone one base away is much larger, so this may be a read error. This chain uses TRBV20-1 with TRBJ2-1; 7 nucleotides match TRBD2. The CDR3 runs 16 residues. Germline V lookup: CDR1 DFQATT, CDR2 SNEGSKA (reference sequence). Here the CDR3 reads CSAAGDRGSSYSEQFF. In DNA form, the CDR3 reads TGCAGTGCCGCGGGGGACCGGGGGTCCTCCTACAGTGAGCAGTTCTTC.

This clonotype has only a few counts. The CDR3 DNA follows: TGTGCCAGCATCCAAGGGAAAGAGACCCAGTACTTC. It specifies CASIQGKETQYF. The chain employs TRBV2 and TRBJ2-5; no firm D call. Germline V gene sequence: CDR1 SNHLY, CDR2 FYNNEI. The CDR3 runs to 12 residues. The V end was cut by 7 bases, the J end by 3 bases, with 9 bases between.

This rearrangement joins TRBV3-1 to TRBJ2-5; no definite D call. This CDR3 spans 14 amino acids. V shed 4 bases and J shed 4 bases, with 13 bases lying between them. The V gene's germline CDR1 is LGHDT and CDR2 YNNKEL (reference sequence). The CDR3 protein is CASSPPNVRETQYF. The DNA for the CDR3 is TGTGCCAGCAGCCCCCCCAATGTCAGAGAGACCCAGTACTTC.

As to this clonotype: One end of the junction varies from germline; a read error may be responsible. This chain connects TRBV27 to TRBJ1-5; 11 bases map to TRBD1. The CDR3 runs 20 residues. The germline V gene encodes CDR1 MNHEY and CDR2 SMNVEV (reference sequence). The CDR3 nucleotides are TGTGCCAACAGTTCACGCCTAAGGACAGGGGGCGAAGAAAGCAATCAGCCCCAGCATTTT. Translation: CANSSRLRTGGEESNQPQHF.

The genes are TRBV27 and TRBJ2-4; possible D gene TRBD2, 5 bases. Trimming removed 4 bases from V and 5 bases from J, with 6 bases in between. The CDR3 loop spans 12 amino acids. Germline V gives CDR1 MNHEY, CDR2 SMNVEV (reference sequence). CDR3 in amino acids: CASSSGENIQYF. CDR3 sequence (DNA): TGTGCCAGCAGTTCCGGGGAAAACATTCAGTACTTC.

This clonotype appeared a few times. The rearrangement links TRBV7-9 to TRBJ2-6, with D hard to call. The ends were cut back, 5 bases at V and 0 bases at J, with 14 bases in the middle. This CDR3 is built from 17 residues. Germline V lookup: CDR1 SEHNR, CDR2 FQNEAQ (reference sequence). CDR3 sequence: CASSTNNGLSGANVLTF. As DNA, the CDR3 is TGTGCCAGCAGCACAAACAACGGGCTCTCTGGGGCCAACGTCCTGACTTTC.

CDR3 sequence (DNA): TGTGCCAGCAGTGAAAGCGCAGCAGGATACGAGCAGTACTTC. It yields the protein CASSESAAGYEQYF. V and J are TRBV2 and TRBJ2-4; D is ambiguous. The J call is in doubt because the DNA end fits TRBJ2-7 better. The CDR3 consists of 14 residues. CDR1 is SNHLY, CDR2 FYNNEI, per germline.

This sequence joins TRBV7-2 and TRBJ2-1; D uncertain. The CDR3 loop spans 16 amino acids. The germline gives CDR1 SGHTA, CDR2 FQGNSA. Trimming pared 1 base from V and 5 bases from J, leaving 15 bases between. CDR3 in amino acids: CASSLVRSASNNEQFF. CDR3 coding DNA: TGTGCCAGCAGCTTAGTTCGTTCGGCCAGCAACAATGAGCAGTTCTTC.